Each of the 6 T cell receptor beta chains below was sequenced from the same sample in a study of blood T cell repertoires in COVID-19. TCRdb keeps only in-frame clones here, not all; method: immunoSEQ multiplex PCR. This sample yields 180,000 or so clones, of which approximately 85% are seen a single time; just under 8.5% belongs to the top ten. The sample comprised peripheral blood. The receptor set was obtained from an older woman with acute or convalescent COVID-19.

V gene TRBV10-1 combines with J gene TRBJ2-1, with TRBD2 identical over 9 bases. The CDR3 is 15 residues long. The J segment lost 5 bases and the V segment lost 8 bases, leaving 10 bases of the junction unmatched. CDR1 and CDR2 from the germline V gene are WNHNN and SYGVQD (reference sequence). CDR3 sequence (DNA): TGCGCCAGCGGCGTAGCGGGAGCTTCCCACAATGAGCAGTTCTTC. Amino acid sequence: CASGVAGASHNEQFF.

The CDR3 DNA sequence: TGTGCCAGCAGTTACAGGGTAAACATTCAGTACTTC. It codes for CASSYRVNIQYF. The chain uses TRBV12-3 or TRBV12-4 and TRBJ2-4; D may be TRBD1 (6 bases). The CDR3 length is 12 residues. The V end was cut by 4 bases, the J end by 6 bases, with 7 bases between.

This chain links TRBV3-1 (or the pseudogene TRBV3-2) with TRBJ1-3; 12 bases match TRBD1. From germline, CDR1 is LGHDT and CDR2 YNNKEL (reference sequence). V lost 3 bases, J lost 4 bases, and 10 bases stayed unmatched. This CDR3 region has 18 residues. CDR3 in DNA: TGTGCCAGCAGCCAGGAGTTTGGGACAGGGGGCTTGGGAAACACCATATATTTT. Translation gives CASSQEFGTGGLGNTIYF.

CDR3 sequence reads: CASSLLARKRSKVDTQYF. The DNA for the CDR3 is TGTGCCAGCAGCCTCCTGGCTAGAAAGCGGAGTAAGGTGGATACGCAGTATTTT. The rearrangement links TRBV6-2 or TRBV6-3 to TRBJ2-3, with D maybe TRBD2 (5 bases). Between the trimmed V and J ends, which lost 6 bases and 6 bases, there was a span of 28 bases. CDR1 and CDR2 (germline): MNHEY, SVGEGT. The CDR3 has 18 amino acids.

This rearrangement joins TRBV5-1 to TRBJ1-6; 9 bases agree with TRBD1. Trimming at V came to 3 bases and at J to 9 bases, leaving 4 bases not matched to a gene. Per the germline V gene, CDR1 is SGHRS and CDR2 is YFSETQ. This CDR3 region has 14 residues. DNA for the CDR3: TGCGCCAGCAGCTGGGACAGGGCTTCTTCACCCCTCCACTTT. This sequence encodes CASSWDRASSPLHF.

This chain joins TRBV11-1 and TRBJ1-1; D uncertain. The CDR3 has 14 residues. Germline V gene sequence: CDR1 SGHAT, CDR2 FQDESV (reference sequence). V was shortened by 2 bases and J by 1 base, with 8 bases between the two germline ends. The CDR3: CASSLRRRNTEAFF. CDR3 nucleotides: TGTGCCAGCAGCTTAAGACGGAGGAACACTGAAGCTTTCTTT.